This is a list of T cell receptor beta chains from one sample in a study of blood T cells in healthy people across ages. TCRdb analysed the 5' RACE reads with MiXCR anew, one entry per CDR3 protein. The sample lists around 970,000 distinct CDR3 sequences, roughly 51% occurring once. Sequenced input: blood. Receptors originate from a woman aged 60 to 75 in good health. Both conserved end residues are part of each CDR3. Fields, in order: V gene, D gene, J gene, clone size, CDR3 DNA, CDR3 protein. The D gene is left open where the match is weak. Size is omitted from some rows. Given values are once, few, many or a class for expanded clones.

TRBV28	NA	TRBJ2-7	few	TGTGCCAGCAGCCACGGGACGGCTACCTACGAGCAGTACTTC	CASSHGTATYEQYF
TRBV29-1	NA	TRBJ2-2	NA	TGCAGCGTTGGTTGGCAGGGAACCGGGGAGCTGTTTTTT	CSVGWQGTGELFF
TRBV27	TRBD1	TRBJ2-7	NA	TGTGCCAGCAGCCATCGACAGGGAAGTGTCTACGAGCAGTACTTC	CASSHRQGSVYEQYF
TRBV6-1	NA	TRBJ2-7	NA	TGTGCCAGCAAAGGGCTTCTCTACGAGCAGTACTTC	CASKGLLYEQYF
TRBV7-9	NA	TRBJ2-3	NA	TGTGCCAGCAGCCGCCCGGTGACAGATACGCAGTATTTT	CASSRPVTDTQYF
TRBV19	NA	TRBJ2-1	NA	TGTGCCAGTACCACGGTTGCGAGCTCGCGCAATGAGCAGTTCTTC	CASTTVASSRNEQFF
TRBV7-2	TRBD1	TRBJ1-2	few	TGTGCCAGCAGCTGGGGACAGAACCGCCATAACTATGGCTACACCTTC	CASSWGQNRHNYGYTF
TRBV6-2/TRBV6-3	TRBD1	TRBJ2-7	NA	TGTGCCAGCAGTTACTCGAGACAGGGTCGGGACGAGCAGTACTTC	CASSYSRQGRDEQYF
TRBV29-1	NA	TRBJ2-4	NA	TGCAGCGTTGAGGGCCCGCTCGGAAACATTCAGTACTTC	CSVEGPLGNIQYF
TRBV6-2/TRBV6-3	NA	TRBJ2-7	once	TGTGCCAGCAGTTACACTCACCGGGACTTCGGGCCTGGCGAGCAGTACTTC	CASSYTHRDFGPGEQYF
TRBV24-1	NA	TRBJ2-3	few	TGTGCCACCAGTGAGCCCGGGTCGCCAAGAAACACAGATACGCAGTATTTT	CATSEPGSPRNTDTQYF
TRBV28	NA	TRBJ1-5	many	TGTGCCAGCAGTTTTGGCCGGAGGGGAAATCAGCCCCAGCATTTT	CASSFGRRGNQPQHF
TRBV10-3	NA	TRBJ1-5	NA	TGTGCCATCAGGAGCGACGATAGCAATCAGCCCCAGCATTTT	CAIRSDDSNQPQHF
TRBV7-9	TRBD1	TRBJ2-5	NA	TGTGCCAGCAGCTTACAGGGGGCGAAAGAGACCCAGTACTTC	CASSLQGAKETQYF
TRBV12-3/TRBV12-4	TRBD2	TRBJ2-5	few	TGTGCCAGCAGAGGACTAGTTGAGACCCAGTACTTC	CASRGLVETQYF
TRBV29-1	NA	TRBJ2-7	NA	TGCAGCGTTGAGGGCCAATACAATGAGCAGTACTTC	CSVEGQYNEQYF
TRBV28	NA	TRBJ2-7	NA	TGTGCCAGCTCAAAACACGGCCCTAGCGTTTCCGAGCAGTACTTC	CASSKHGPSVSEQYF
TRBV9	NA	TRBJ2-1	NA	TGTGCCAGCAGCGTGGCTACAGGAAAATACTACAATGAGCAGTTCTTC	CASSVATGKYYNEQFF
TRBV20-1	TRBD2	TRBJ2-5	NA	TGCAGTGCTCGTACTAGCGGGAGTCAGGAGACCCAGTACTTC	CSARTSGSQETQYF
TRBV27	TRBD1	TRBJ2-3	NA	TGTGCCAGCAGTTCTACCACAGGGGTTCCCTCCCAAGATACGCAGTATTTT	CASSSTTGVPSQDTQYF
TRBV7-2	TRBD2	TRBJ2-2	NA	TGTGCCAGCACCCTAGGACTAGCGGGAGTTACCGGGGAGCTGTTTTTT	CASTLGLAGVTGELFF
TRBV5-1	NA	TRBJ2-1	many	TGCGCCAGCAGCTTGGATGTGGGCTCCTACAATGAGCAGTTCTTC	CASSLDVGSYNEQFF
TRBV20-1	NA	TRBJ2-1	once	TGCAGCGATACTAGCGACAGGGGTTATGGGCAGTTCTTC	CSDTSDRGYGQFF
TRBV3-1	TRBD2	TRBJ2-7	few	TGTGCCAGCACCTTAGCGGGAGGAGGCGAGCAGTACTTC	CASTLAGGGEQYF
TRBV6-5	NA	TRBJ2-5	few	TGTGCCAGCAGTTACTCTACTTTGGGGGGCTCGGGGGAGACCCAGTACTTC	CASSYSTLGGSGETQYF
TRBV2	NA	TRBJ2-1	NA	TGTGCCAGCAGCGGACAGTTCGAGCAGTTCTTC	CASSGQFEQFF
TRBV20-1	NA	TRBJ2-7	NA	TGCAGTGCTAGAGATCGACTAGGATCTTTCTACGAGCAGTACTTC	CSARDRLGSFYEQYF
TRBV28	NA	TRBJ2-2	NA	TGTGCCAGCAGGGTTCATAGAGGCACCGGGGAGCTGTTTTTT	CASRVHRGTGELFF
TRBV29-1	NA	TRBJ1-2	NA	TGCAGCGTTGAAGATCTTGGGGGGCGGGAAGGCTACACCTTC	CSVEDLGGREGYTF
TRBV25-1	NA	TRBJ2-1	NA	TGTGCCAGCAGACAAGGGGGGACAGTTCCCGATGAGCAGTTCTTC	CASRQGGTVPDEQFF
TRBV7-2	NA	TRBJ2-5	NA	TGTGCCAGCAGCTCCCCGGGGGAGAAAGAGACCCAGTACTTC	CASSSPGEKETQYF
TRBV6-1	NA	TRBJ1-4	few	TGTGCCAGCAGTGACGGGCTGGGGCGGAGAGACGAAAAACTGTTTTTT	CASSDGLGRRDEKLFF
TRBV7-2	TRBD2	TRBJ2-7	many	TGCGCCAGCAGCTTGGGCCTAGCGGGAGACGAGCAGTACTTC	CASSLGLAGDEQYF
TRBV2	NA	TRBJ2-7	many	TGTGCCAGCAGTGATCTCCAATACTACGAGCAGTACTTC	CASSDLQYYEQYF
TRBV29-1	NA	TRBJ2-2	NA	TGCAGCGTAGGGCGTGACACCGGGGAGCTGTTTTTT	CSVGRDTGELFF
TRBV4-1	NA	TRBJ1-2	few	TGCGCCAGCAGCCACGTGACAAACTATGGCTACACCTTC	CASSHVTNYGYTF
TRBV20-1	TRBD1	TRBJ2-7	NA	TGCAGTGCAGAAGCCGGGACAGGTTCGTGGGAGCAGTACTTC	CSAEAGTGSWEQYF
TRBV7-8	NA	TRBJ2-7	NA	TGTGCCAGCAGCTTAGGCATCCAATACGAGCAGTACTTC	CASSLGIQYEQYF
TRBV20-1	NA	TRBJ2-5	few	TGCAGTGCTATTTTTGCGGACGTACAAGAGACCCAGTACTTC	CSAIFADVQETQYF
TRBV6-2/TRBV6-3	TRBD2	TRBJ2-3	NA	TGTGCCAGCAGTTACTCTACTAGCGCCACAGATACGCAGTATTTT	CASSYSTSATDTQYF
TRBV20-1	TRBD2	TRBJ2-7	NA	TGCAGTGCTAGAGGTCTAGCGGGAGGTGGGTACGAGCAGTACTTC	CSARGLAGGGYEQYF
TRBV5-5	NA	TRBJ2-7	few	TGTGCCAGCATCCCGGGACGTAGGCCCTACGAGCAGTACTTC	CASIPGRRPYEQYF
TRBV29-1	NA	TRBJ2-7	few	TGCAGCGTTGAACTTTTAGCGGACCCGAGCTCCTACGAGCAGTACTTC	CSVELLADPSSYEQYF
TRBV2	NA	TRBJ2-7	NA	TGTGCCAGCAACCCCAATGGCCAAAGCTCCTACGAGCAGTACTTC	CASNPNGQSSYEQYF
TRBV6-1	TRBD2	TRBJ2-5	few	TGTGCCAGCAACCAGCGGGAGTGGGAGACCCAGTACTTC	CASNQREWETQYF
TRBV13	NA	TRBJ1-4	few	TGTGCCAGCAGCTACAATCGGGGATTGAGTGAAAAACTGTTTTTT	CASSYNRGLSEKLFF
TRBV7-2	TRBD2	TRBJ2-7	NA	TGTGCCAGCAGCCCCAAGCGGGAGGGTGACGAGCAGTACTTC	CASSPKREGDEQYF
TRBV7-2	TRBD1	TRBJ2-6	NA	TGTGCCGGCAGCCCACAGGGGACCTTCTCTGGGGCCAACGTCCTGACTTTC	CAGSPQGTFSGANVLTF
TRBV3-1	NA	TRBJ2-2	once	TGTGCCAGCAGCCAAGCGGGAAACACCGGGGAGCTGTTTTTT	CASSQAGNTGELFF
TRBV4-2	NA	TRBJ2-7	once	TGTGCCAGCAGCCAAGAACGTGGAGGGGGAATCTACGAGCAGTACTTC	CASSQERGGGIYEQYF
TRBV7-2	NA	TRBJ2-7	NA	TGTGCCAGCAGCATGACAGTATTCTACGAGCAGTACTTC	CASSMTVFYEQYF
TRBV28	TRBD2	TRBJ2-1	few	TGTGCCAGCACCCATACCGGGACTAGCGGGAGGATGGTGCAGTTCTTC	CASTHTGTSGRMVQFF
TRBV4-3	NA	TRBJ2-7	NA	TGCGCCAGCAGCCAAGAAGGCCGCGACATCGACGAGCAGTACTTC	CASSQEGRDIDEQYF
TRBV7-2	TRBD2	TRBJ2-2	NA	TGTACCAGCAGCCCCAACGGACTAGCTGGGGAGCTGTTTTTT	CTSSPNGLAGELFF
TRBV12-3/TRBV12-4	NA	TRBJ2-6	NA	TGTGCCAGCAGTTTTGCGCTCGCTGGGGCCAACGTCCTGACTTTC	CASSFALAGANVLTF
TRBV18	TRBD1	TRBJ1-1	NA	TGTGCCAGCTCACCCAACCCGGGACAGGGAAAATTTGCTTTCTTT	CASSPNPGQGKFAFF
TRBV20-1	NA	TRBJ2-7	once	TGCAGTGCTAGAGATGCCCCCATATACGAGCAGTACTTC	CSARDAPIYEQYF
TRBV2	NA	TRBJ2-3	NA	TGTGCCAGCAGTGGTATCAGATACACAGATACGCAGTATTTT	CASSGIRYTDTQYF
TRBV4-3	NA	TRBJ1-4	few	TGCGCCAGCAGCCCTCTCGAAACCGGAAGTTTTAATGAAAAACTGTTTTTT	CASSPLETGSFNEKLFF